The table lists the clone carrying this T cell receptor (beta chain) with a few counts. This sample was taken from a study of tumor-infiltrating lymphocytes in oesophageal squamous cell carcinoma. J gave up 1 base and V 6 bases, and 8 bases lay outside the gene matches. Germline V lookup: CDR1 SQVTM, CDR2 ANQGSEA. This CDR3 is 15 amino acids long. TCRdb used MiXCR to reprocess the PCR reads, holding one entry per CDR3 protein. The sample gives 10,000 to 15,000 distinct CDR3 sequences, roughly half of which show up once; approximately 13% is in the top ten. The source is a male donor with esophageal squamous cell carcinoma. The source material was normal esophageal tissue next to the tumor. The chain is built from TRBV29-1 and TRBJ2-1; TRBD2 aligns across 8 bases. This CDR3 reads CSVGTGGASYNEQFF. For the CDR3, the DNA is TGCAGCGTAGGAACGGGAGGGGCTTCCTACAATGAGCAGTTCTTC.